These 17 T cell receptor beta chains were sequenced from one sample in a study of CD8 T cells in Susac syndrome. The authors reverse transcribed roughly 0.5 to 1 ug RNA with random hexamers. TCRdb called the immunoSEQ multiplex PCR reads again in MiXCR, with one record for every CDR3 protein. The sample records 200,000 or so distinct CDR3 sequences, around 95% being singletons. Sequences were obtained from CD4+ T cells from PBMCs. The receptor source for this set is a human donor with Susac syndrome.

The chain is built from TRBV20-1 and TRBJ2-1, with 8 bases fitting TRBD2. Germline V CDR1 and CDR2: DFQATT, SNEGSKA (reference sequence). The CDR3 has 14 amino acids. Trimming took 2 bases from V and 4 from J; bases not matched to a gene: 4. The CDR3 bases are TGCAGTGCTAGACGAGCGGGGGCGTACAATGAGCAGTTCTTC. Translated: CSARRAGAYNEQFF.

This sequence joins TRBV29-1 and TRBJ2-6; D is undetermined. This CDR3 has 11 amino acids. V lost 5 bases and J lost 7, with 6 bases in between. Germline V gene lookup returns CDR1 SQVTM and CDR2 ANQGSEA. In nucleotides, the CDR3 is TGCAGCGTTTTTGATGCCAACGTCCTGACTTTC. Translated: CSVFDANVLTF.

The rearrangement joins TRBV6-5 to TRBJ2-3, with D tentatively TRBD2 (5 bases). Between the trimmed V and J ends, which lost 0 bases and 7 bases, there was a span of 17 bases. CDR1 MNHEY and CDR2 SVGAGI come from the germline V gene. There are 16 residues in the CDR3. As DNA, the CDR3 is TGTGCCAGCAGTTACTCGAACACCGGACTGTACTATACGCAGTATTTT. Translation: CASSYSNTGLYYTQYF.

The chain combines TRBV28 with TRBJ1-2, with D perhaps TRBD1 (5 bases). Germline CDR1 and CDR2: MDHEN and SYDVKM. The CDR3 has 14 amino acids. The V and J ends lost 8 bases and 2 bases respectively, with 15 bases between them. The CDR3 spells CASGSLGGNYGYTF. CDR3 nucleotide sequence: TGTGCCAGCGGCTCCTTGGGGGGAAACTATGGCTACACCTTC.

The chain has TRBV30 and TRBJ1-1; TRBD1 is a possible D gene (5 bases). V was shortened by 8 bases and J by 1 base, with 17 bases between the two germline ends. The CDR3 has 14 amino acids. From germline, CDR1 is GTSNPN and CDR2 SVGIG (reference sequence). This CDR3 is CAPPGEGTNTEAFF. CDR3 coding DNA: TGTGCCCCACCGGGAGAGGGGACGAACACTGAAGCTTTCTTT.

This chain joins TRBV12-3 or TRBV12-4 and TRBJ2-5; D not resolved. This CDR3 comprises 14 residues. V was cut by 2 bases and J by 4 bases, with 11 bases left in between. The CDR3 sequence: CASSLRGVGETQYF. CDR3 bases: TGTGCCAGCAGTTTAAGAGGCGTAGGAGAGACCCAGTACTTC.

This chain uses TRBV4-3 with TRBJ1-2; perhaps TRBD1 as D (5 bases). Germline CDR1 LGHNA, CDR2 YSLEER. The CDR3 spans 13 residues. V lost 4 bases and J lost 6, with 12 bases in between. The CDR3 DNA sequence: TGCGCCAGCAGCCTGGGTGGGGCCCATGGCTACACCTTC. Its protein is CASSLGGAHGYTF.

J is TRBJ1-5 and V is TRBV6-5; D is uncertain. CDR3 length: 15 amino acids. The germline gives CDR1 MNHEY, CDR2 SVGAGI. V was shortened by 8 bases and J by 6 bases, with 20 bases between the two germline ends. The CDR3 sequence: CASGERARLGQPQHF. In DNA, the CDR3 is TGTGCCAGCGGGGAGCGGGCGAGGTTAGGTCAGCCCCAGCATTTT.

V usage is TRBV2 and J usage is TRBJ1-5; 8 positions agree with TRBD1. V shed 7 bases, J shed 5 bases, and the junction held 7 bases outside the gene matches. The CDR3 spans 14 residues. Germline CDR1 SNHLY, CDR2 FYNNEI. CDR3: CASTADRGDQPQHF. CDR3 in DNA: TGTGCCAGCACCGCAGACAGGGGAGATCAGCCCCAGCATTTT.

The DNA of the CDR3 is TGTGCCAGCAGTGAACGAGCCCAAGGCGCCATGCAGTACTTC. Translated, it gives CASSERAQGAMQYF. The rearrangement joins TRBV2 to TRBJ2-7; no clear D gene. V was pared by 2 bases and J by 9 bases, with 17 bases between. Germline-derived CDR1 and CDR2 are SNHLY and FYNNEI. CDR3 size: 14 residues.

The chain combines TRBV5-4 with TRBJ1-1; D call uncertain. The CDR3 loop spans 14 amino acids. Trimming pared 0 bases from V and 1 base from J, leaving 7 bases between. CDR1 is SGHNT and CDR2 is YYREEE in the germline V gene (reference sequence). In DNA, the CDR3 is TGTGCCAGCAGCTTGGATCAGGCGAACACTGAAGCTTTCTTT. This codes for CASSLDQANTEAFF.

This sequence joins TRBV14 and TRBJ2-1; the match to TRBD2 covers 12 bases. CDR1 is SGHDN, CDR2 FVKESK, per germline. With V trimmed by 5 bases and J by 5 bases, 7 bases remained unmatched. The CDR3 extends over 16 amino acids. This CDR3 is CASSFRLAGADNEQFF. In DNA form, the CDR3 reads TGTGCCAGCAGCTTTCGACTAGCGGGGGCCGACAATGAGCAGTTCTTC. Looking up the rest from reference TRBV14 and TRBJ2-1 gives the full variable domain: EAGVTQFPSHSVIEKGQTVTLRCDPISGHDNLYWYRRVMGKEIKFLLHFVKESKQDESGMPNNRFLAERTGGTYSTLKVQPAELEDSGVYFCASSFRLAGADNEQFFGPGTRLTVL.

The chain carries TRBV12-3 or TRBV12-4 and TRBJ1-5, with a possible D match to TRBD1 (6 bases). V lost 9 bases and J 7 bases, leaving 16 bases between the germline ends. The CDR3 has 13 residues. The CDR3 sequence: CASIAGVGQPQHF. The CDR3 DNA sequence: TGTGCCAGTATCGCAGGGGTCGGGCAGCCCCAGCATTTT.

This chain uses TRBV6-6 with TRBJ1-5; 8 nucleotides line up with TRBD1. Germline V lookup: CDR1 MNHNY, CDR2 SVGAGI (reference sequence). The CDR3 sequence is 14 residues long. V lost 7 bases, J lost 7 bases, and 9 bases stayed unmatched. CDR3 in DNA: TGTGCCAGCACTGTCTGGGCAGGGGGCCAGCCCCAGCATTTT. The encoded protein is CASTVWAGGQPQHF.

The chain has TRBV6-2 or TRBV6-3 and TRBJ1-5; maybe TRBD1 (6 bases). The CDR3 loop spans 13 amino acids. CDR1 is MNHEY, CDR2 SVGEGT, per germline. V lost 11 bases to trimming and J lost 4 bases, with 15 bases between them. The CDR3 reads CAVAGEGNQPQHF. CDR3 in DNA: TGTGCCGTCGCAGGGGAAGGGAATCAGCCCCAGCATTTT.

This chain joins TRBV9 and TRBJ1-6; tentatively, D is TRBD1 (6 bases). This CDR3 contains 17 residues. Trimming stripped 2 bases from V and 0 bases from J, with 12 bases between. The germline V gene encodes CDR1 SGDLS and CDR2 YYNGEE. CDR3 bases: TGTGCCAGCAGCGTGTCGGGGGCTAGCTCCTATAATTCACCCCTCCACTTT. This sequence encodes CASSVSGASSYNSPLHF.

The chain joins TRBV11-2 to TRBJ1-3; the D gene is possibly TRBD1 (5 bases). The V end lost 5 bases, the J end lost 0 bases, and 17 bases lay between the germline ends. CDR3 length: 17 amino acids. From germline, CDR1 is SGHAT and CDR2 FQNNGV. DNA of the CDR3: TGTGCCAGCAGCACGACCCTTCAGGGTCACTCTGGAAACACCATATATTTT. This codes for CASSTTLQGHSGNTIYF.